The 24 T cell receptor beta chains in this list originate from one sample, sequenced in a study of blood T cells in healthy people across ages. Through a sample-barcoded 5' primer and a J-beta primer mix, a second PCR was run for roughly 7 to 12 cycles. TCRdb reanalysed the 5' RACE reads using MiXCR and keeps one entry per CDR3 protein. In the table there are under 950,000 distinct CDR3 sequences, over 20% of which are singletons. The sequencing input was blood. The receptors here all came from a man between 70 and 80 years old in good health.

The chain uses TRBV5-1 and TRBJ2-5, with 9 bases that match TRBD2. The DNA end lines up better with TRBJ2-7; the J call may be wrong. This CDR3 has 15 residues. In germline, CDR1 is SGHRS, CDR2 YFSETQ. CDR3 residues: CASSSPLAGTYEQYF. CDR3 sequence (DNA): TGCGCCAGCAGCTCCCCCCTAGCGGGGACCTACGAGCAGTACTTC.

This clonotype was found a few times. With a much larger clone just one base away, this may be a read error. The rearrangement joins TRBV29-1 to TRBJ2-3; 9 bases match TRBD1. CDR3 length equals 13 residues. After removal of 5 bases from V and 8 bases from J, the junction contained 8 bases not matched to a gene. Germline V gives CDR1 SQVTM, CDR2 ANQGSEA. CDR3 coding DNA: TGCAGCGTTATACAACAGGGGGCAGGTACGCAGTATTTT. Translated: CSVIQQGAGTQYF.

The rearrangement uses TRBV5-1 and TRBJ1-3, with TRBD1 as a possible D gene (5 bases). From germline, CDR1 is SGHRS and CDR2 YFSETQ. The CDR3 covers 16 residues. V shed 4 bases and J shed 0 bases, with 14 bases lying between them. The CDR3 here is CASSRLGPSSGNTIYF. CDR3 bases: TGCGCCAGCAGCCGTCTGGGACCGAGCTCTGGAAACACCATATATTTT.

The chain couples TRBV20-1 to TRBJ1-1, with 7 bases aligning to TRBD1. Germline CDR1 and CDR2: DFQATT and SNEGSKA (reference sequence). The trim removed 5 bases at V and 0 bases at J, leaving 12 bases unmatched. The CDR3 sequence is 16 residues long. This chain's CDR3 is CSALPRDRRMNTEAFF. Here the CDR3 DNA reads TGCAGTGCTCTCCCCCGGGACAGACGCATGAACACTGAAGCTTTCTTT.

The V call is TRBV5-6, the J call TRBJ1-2; D uncertain. Trimming pared 0 bases from V and 2 bases from J, leaving 8 bases between. The length of the CDR3 is 14 residues. Looked up from germline, CDR1 is SGHDT and CDR2 is YYEEEE. The CDR3 bases are TGTGCCAGCAGCTTGGCCCAGTCGAACTATGGCTACACCTTC. It translates to CASSLAQSNYGYTF.

This clonotype was seen more than once but under ten times. J is TRBJ2-1 and V is TRBV7-3, with D perhaps matching TRBD2 (6 bases). Between the trimmed V and J ends, which lost 0 bases and 5 bases, there was a span of 14 bases. This CDR3 is 16 amino acids long. The germline gives CDR1 SGHTA, CDR2 FQGTGA. The CDR3 DNA reads TGTGCCAGCAGCTTAACGATAACGGGAGCCCACAATGAGCAGTTCTTC. Translating it yields CASSLTITGAHNEQFF.

J is TRBJ2-5 and V is TRBV29-1, with 9 bases identical to TRBD1. J gave up 4 bases and V 4 bases, and 4 bases lay outside the gene matches. Germline loops: CDR1 SQVTM, CDR2 ANQGSEA. This CDR3 comprises 13 residues. This CDR3 reads CSVGGQGRETQYF. CDR3 coding DNA: TGCAGCGTTGGGGGACAGGGAAGAGAGACCCAGTACTTC.

The V gene is TRBV12-3 or TRBV12-4, the J gene TRBJ1-4; TRBD1 is a possible D gene (5 bases). The V gene lost 1 base and the J gene lost 7 bases, with 13 bases spanning the gap. The CDR3 has 15 amino acids. The CDR3 region is CASSLGRDRSEKLFF. In nucleotides, the CDR3 is TGTGCCAGCAGTTTAGGCAGGGATAGGAGTGAAAAACTGTTTTTT.

The chain combines TRBV10-2 with TRBJ1-1, with TRBD1 as a possible D gene (5 bases). CDR1 WSHSY and CDR2 SAAADI come from the germline V gene. This CDR3 spans 17 amino acids. Trimming removed 5 bases from V and 2 bases from J, with 21 bases in between. CDR3 DNA sequence: TGCGCCAGCAGTCAAGGTAGGGCAGGGCCAATTAACACTGAAGCTTTCTTT. Translating it yields CASSQGRAGPINTEAFF.

The chain combines TRBV7-9 with TRBJ1-5; D is unclear. V gave up 5 bases and J gave up 6 bases, with 8 bases separating them. Looked up from germline, CDR1 is SEHNR and CDR2 is FQNEAQ (reference sequence). The CDR3 spans 12 residues. CDR3 loop: CASSNPTQPQHF. CDR3 in DNA: TGTGCCAGCAGCAACCCCACTCAGCCCCAGCATTTT.

This chain connects TRBV2 to TRBJ2-3, with TRBD2 identical over 8 bases. V was pared by 3 bases and J by 2 bases, with 7 bases of the junction left unmatched. The CDR3 runs 16 residues. CDR1 is SNHLY, CDR2 FYNNEI, per germline. CDR3 coding DNA: TGTGCCAGCAGTGAGCTGGCGGGGGGCAACACAGATACGCAGTATTTT. Encoded protein: CASSELAGGNTDTQYF.

There are a few counts of this clonotype. A read error may produce the germline difference seen at one junction end. The chain joins TRBV12-3 or TRBV12-4 to TRBJ2-4; D is possibly TRBD2 (5 bases). This CDR3 has 13 amino acids. This CDR3 is CASSSGRRIFQYF. The DNA of the CDR3 is TGTGCCAGCAGTTCGGGGAGACGGATATTTCAATACTTC.

This clonotype was observed at least ten times. This sequence joins TRBV28 and TRBJ2-6; D may correspond to TRBD1 or TRBD2 (6 bases each). Germline loops: CDR1 MDHEN, CDR2 SYDVKM. This CDR3 contains 16 residues. The V gene lost 3 bases and the J gene lost 1 base, with 10 bases spanning the gap. CDR3 nucleotides: TGTGCCAGCAGTTTGAGGGGGGTATCTGGGGCCAACGTCCTGACTTTC. Its translation is CASSLRGVSGANVLTF.

For the CDR3, the DNA is TGCAGTACGGGCGGGGGACTCGACGGGGAGCTGTTTTTT. Its protein product is CSTGGGLDGELFF. The rearrangement uses TRBV20-1 and TRBJ2-2; TRBD2 aligns across 7 bases. This CDR3 has 13 residues. J was trimmed by 7 bases and V by 8 bases; bases with no gene match: 10. Germline CDR1 and CDR2: DFQATT and SNEGSKA (reference sequence).

V is TRBV3-1 and J is TRBJ1-1; TRBD1 matches 8 bases. Per the germline V gene, CDR1 is LGHDT and CDR2 is YNNKEL (reference sequence). The CDR3 loop spans 12 amino acids. The trim removed 8 bases at V and 7 bases at J, leaving 6 bases unmatched. The chain's CDR3 is CASGGQGLEAFF. In DNA form, the CDR3 reads TGTGCCAGCGGCGGACAGGGTCTTGAAGCTTTCTTT.

This chain joins TRBV9 and TRBJ1-3, with D unclear. Between the trimmed V and J ends, which lost 0 bases and 4 bases, there was a span of 17 bases. Germline V lookup: CDR1 SGDLS, CDR2 YYNGEE. This CDR3 comprises 17 residues. This CDR3 is CASSVGDTGSGGNTIYF. The CDR3, as DNA: TGTGCCAGCAGCGTAGGAGACACCGGGTCGGGAGGAAACACCATATATTTT. The variable domain in full, completed from reference TRBV9 and TRBJ1-3, reads DSGVTQTPKHLITATGQRVTLRCSPRSGDLSVYWYQQSLDQGLQFLIQYYNGEERAKGNILERFSAQQFPDLHSELNLSSLELGDSALYFCASSVGDTGSGGNTIYFGEGSWLTVV.

This clonotype appeared a few times. The chain couples TRBV24-1 to TRBJ2-1; D remains ambiguous. V was clipped by 9 bases and J by 0 bases, with 14 bases between them. CDR1 is KGHDR, CDR2 SFDVKD, per germline. The CDR3 is made up of 15 amino acids. The CDR3 nucleotides are TGTGCCACCGGGCGCGGCGGAAGCTCCTACAATGAGCAGTTCTTC. Translating gives CATGRGGSSYNEQFF.

On this clonotype: Mismatch with germline at one junction end may stem from a read error. This chain uses TRBV5-1 with TRBJ1-2; D might be TRBD1 (5 bases). The CDR3 runs 13 residues. Per germline, CDR1 SGHRS and CDR2 YFSETQ. The CDR3 coding sequence is TGTGCCAGCAGCCTTGTTCAGGGCTATGGCTACACCTTC. Amino acid sequence: CASSLVQGYGYTF. Full variable domain (rest looked up from reference TRBV5-1 and TRBJ1-2): KAGVTQTPRYLIKTRGQQVTLSCSPISGHRSVSWYQQTPGQGLQFLFEYFSETQRNKGNFPGRFSGRQFSNSRSEMNVSTLELGDSALYLCASSLVQGYGYTFGSGTRLTVV.

The chain employs TRBV23-1 and TRBJ1-4, with 7 bases lining up with TRBD1. TRBV23-1 is annotated as an ORF whose role is uncertain. Trimming took 7 bases from V and 17 from J; bases not matched to a gene: 4. The CDR3 has 9 amino acids. CDR3 nucleotide sequence: TGCGCCAGCACGGGACAGATATTTTTT. This translates into CASTGQIFF.

This clonotype was picked up many times. The chain uses TRBV28 and TRBJ1-4; perhaps TRBD1 as D (5 bases). This CDR3 has 12 amino acids. In germline, CDR1 is MDHEN, CDR2 SYDVKM. V lost 6 bases and J lost 5, with 7 bases in between. CDR3 residues: CASSEGNEKLFF. The CDR3, as DNA: TGTGCCAGCAGCGAGGGGAATGAAAAACTGTTTTTT.

This clonotype showed up just a few times. The V and J genes are TRBV20-1 and TRBJ2-2; 9 bases align to TRBD2. This CDR3 region has 15 residues. The ends lost 7 bases at V and 4 bases at J; junction bases unmatched: 10. Germline CDR1 and CDR2: DFQATT and SNEGSKA (reference sequence). The CDR3 reads CSVPFSGSSTGELFF. CDR3 sequence (DNA): TGCAGTGTCCCTTTTAGCGGGAGCTCCACCGGGGAGCTGTTTTTT.

V usage is TRBV28 and J usage is TRBJ2-1; D is possibly TRBD1 (5 bases). Between the trimmed V and J ends, which lost 2 bases and 7 bases, there was a span of 12 bases. The CDR3 covers 14 residues. Germline V lookup: CDR1 MDHEN, CDR2 SYDVKM. The CDR3 DNA follows: TGTGCCAGCAGTTTAAGGGGCGGTACGAATGAGCAGTTCTTC. It yields the protein CASSLRGGTNEQFF. Using reference TRBV28 and TRBJ2-1 for the parts outside the CDR3, the full variable domain is DVKVTQSSRYLVKRTGEKVFLECVQDMDHENMFWYRQDPGLGLRLIYFSYDVKMKEKGDIPEGYSVSREKKERFSLILESASTNQTSMYLCASSLRGGTNEQFFGPGTRLTVL.

Worth noting for this clonotype: At one of its ends the junction is not consistent with the germline gene, which may arise from a read error. This chain joins TRBV5-1 and TRBJ2-1, with a tentative D call TRBD2 (7 bases). From germline, CDR1 is SGHRS and CDR2 YFSETQ. CDR3 length equals 15 residues. In DNA, the CDR3 is TGCGCCAGCAGCTTGGAGGGGGGGGCCTACAATAAGCAGTTCTTC. Translation gives CASSLEGGAYNKQFF.

The genes are TRBV3-1 and TRBJ1-2; perhaps TRBD1 as D (6 bases). Germline lookup yields CDR1 LGHDT and CDR2 YNNKEL (reference sequence). CDR3 length: 15 residues. The ends were cut back, 5 bases at V and 0 bases at J, with 13 bases in the middle. CDR3 DNA: TGTGCCAGCAGCTATCAGGGGTTAGCTAACTATGGCTACACCTTC. Translated, it gives CASSYQGLANYGYTF.